This TCR beta chain stems from a study of T cell responses to AZD1222 COVID-19 vaccine. The assay was immunoSEQ multiplex PCR, and TCRdb's table has in-frame clones only and misses some. The sample gives tens of thousands of clones, more than 75% of which show up once; 4.5% to 5% is in the top ten. This clone has only one observation. The antigen remains unidentified. This CDR3 comprises 16 residues. V was trimmed by 2 bases and J by 4 bases, leaving 13 bases between them. In germline, CDR1 is SGHNT, CDR2 YYREEE (reference sequence). Notes on the study in general: Increases in Spike-specific TCR breadth and depth were seen after two AZD1222 doses.

V usage is TRBV5-4 and J usage is TRBJ2-6; D might be TRBD1 (6 bases). The material was peripheral blood, obtained 28 days after the second AZD1222 dose. The clonotype comes from an adult who received the AZD1222 COVID-19 vaccine. The CDR3 region is CASSLGGPRGANVLTF. The CDR3 bases are TGTGCCAGCAGCTTAGGGGGACCCCGGGGGGCCAACGTCCTGACTTTC.